The text below deals with one T cell receptor beta chain. The data were obtained in a study of blood T cell repertoires in COVID-19. Profiled with immunoSEQ multiplex PCR; TCRdb holds only in-frame clones, not every one. The sample holds around 270,000 clones, over 80% seen once. The length of the CDR3 is 13 residues. Germline CDR1 is MGHDK and CDR2 is SYGVNS. Trimming pared 3 bases from V and 1 base from J, leaving 7 bases between. The chain uses TRBV25-1 and TRBJ2-7; D unclear. Sequencing was carried out using peripheral blood. The sequence came from a woman aged 40 to 55 who had recovered from COVID-19. In DNA form, the CDR3 reads TGTGCCAGCAGTGACAGGCGATCCTACGAGCAGTACTTC. This sequence encodes CASSDRRSYEQYF.